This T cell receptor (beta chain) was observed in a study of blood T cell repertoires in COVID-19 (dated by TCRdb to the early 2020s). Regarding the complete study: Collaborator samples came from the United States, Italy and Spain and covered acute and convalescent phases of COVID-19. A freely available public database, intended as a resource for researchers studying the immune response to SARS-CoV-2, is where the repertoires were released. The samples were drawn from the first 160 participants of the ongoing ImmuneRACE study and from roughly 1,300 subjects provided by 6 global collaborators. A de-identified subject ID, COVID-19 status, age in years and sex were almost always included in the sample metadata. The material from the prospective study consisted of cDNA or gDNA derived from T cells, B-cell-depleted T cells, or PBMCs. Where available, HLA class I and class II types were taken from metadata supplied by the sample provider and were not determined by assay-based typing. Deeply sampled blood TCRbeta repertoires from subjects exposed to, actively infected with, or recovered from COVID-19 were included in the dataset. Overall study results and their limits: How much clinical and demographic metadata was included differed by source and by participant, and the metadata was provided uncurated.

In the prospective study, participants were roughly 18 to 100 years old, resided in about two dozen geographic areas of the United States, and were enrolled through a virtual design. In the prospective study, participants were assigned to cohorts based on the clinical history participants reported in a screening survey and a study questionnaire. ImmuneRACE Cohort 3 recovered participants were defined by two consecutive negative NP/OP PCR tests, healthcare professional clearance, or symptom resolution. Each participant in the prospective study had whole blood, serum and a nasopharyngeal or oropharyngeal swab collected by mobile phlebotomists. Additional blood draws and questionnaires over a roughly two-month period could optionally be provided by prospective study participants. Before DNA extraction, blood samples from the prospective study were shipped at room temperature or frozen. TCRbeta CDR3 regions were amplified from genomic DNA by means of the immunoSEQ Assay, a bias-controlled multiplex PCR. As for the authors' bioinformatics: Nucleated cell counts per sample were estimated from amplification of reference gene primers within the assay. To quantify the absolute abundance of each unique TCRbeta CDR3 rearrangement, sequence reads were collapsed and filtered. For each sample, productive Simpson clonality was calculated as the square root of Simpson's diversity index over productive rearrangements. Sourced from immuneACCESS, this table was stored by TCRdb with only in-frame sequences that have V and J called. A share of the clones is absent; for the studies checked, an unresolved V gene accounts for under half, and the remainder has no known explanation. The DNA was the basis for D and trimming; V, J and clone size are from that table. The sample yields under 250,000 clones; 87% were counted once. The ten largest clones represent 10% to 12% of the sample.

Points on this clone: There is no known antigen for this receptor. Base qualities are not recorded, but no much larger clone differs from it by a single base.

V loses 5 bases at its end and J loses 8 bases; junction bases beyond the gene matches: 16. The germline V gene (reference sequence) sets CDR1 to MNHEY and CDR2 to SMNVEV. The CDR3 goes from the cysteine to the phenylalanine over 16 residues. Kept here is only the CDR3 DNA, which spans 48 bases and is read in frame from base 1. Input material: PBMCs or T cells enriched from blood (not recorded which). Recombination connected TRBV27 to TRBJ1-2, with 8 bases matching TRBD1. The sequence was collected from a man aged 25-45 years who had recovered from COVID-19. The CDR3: CASSPTDRVNFRGYTF. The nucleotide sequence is TGTGCCAGCAGTCCCACGGACAGGGTAAATTTTAGGGGCTACACCTTC.